This passage covers 28 T cell receptor beta chains from one sample sequenced in a study of graft-versus-host responses after intestinal transplantation. Antigen specificity for these receptors is unknown. Sequencing used immunoSEQ multiplex PCR; TCRdb keeps in-frame clones, though not all of them. This sample yields approximately 110,000 clones, of which approximately 90% are seen a single time; approximately 0.22% belongs to the top ten. The sample was unstimulated CD4+ T cells sorted from spleen or lymph node cells, taken before transplant. The receptors originated from a human donor who was the organ donor for an intestinal transplant.

The rearrangement links TRBV6-1 to TRBJ1-1; D remains unclear. Germline lookup yields CDR1 MNHNS and CDR2 SASEGT. This CDR3 spans 12 amino acids. V lost 5 bases and J lost 4, with 8 bases in between. CDR3 bases: TGTGCCAGCAGTTTGGCGGGCACTGAAGCTTTCTTT. It yields the protein CASSLAGTEAFF.

This chain links TRBV2 with TRBJ1-4; 7 bases fit TRBD1. The CDR3 loop spans 14 amino acids. Germline V gene sequence: CDR1 SNHLY, CDR2 FYNNEI. V was pared by 5 bases and J by 6 bases, with 6 bases of the junction left unmatched. The CDR3 DNA is TGTGCCAGCAGTTTCGGACAGGTTTATGAAAAACTGTTTTTT. Protein product: CASSFGQVYEKLFF.

The chain couples TRBV6-5 to TRBJ2-7; 9 bases align to TRBD1. V was clipped by 4 bases and J by 7 bases; unmatched bases: 11. This CDR3 is 15 amino acids long. Germline V CDR1 and CDR2: MNHEY, SVGAGI. For the CDR3, the DNA is TGTGCCAGCAGTTCCCGGGACAGGGCACCAGGGGAGCAGTACTTC. Its protein product is CASSSRDRAPGEQYF.

The rearrangement joins TRBV19 to TRBJ1-5, with D perhaps matching TRBD1 (5 bases). CDR1 is LNHDA and CDR2 is SQIVND in the germline V gene (reference sequence). The CDR3 loop spans 17 amino acids. Between the trimmed V and J ends, which lost 0 bases and 6 bases, there was a span of 18 bases. The CDR3 DNA reads as TGTGCCAGTAGTATAGATGGGTCCTTGGATGGGACTCAGCCCCAGCATTTT. Its translation: CASSIDGSLDGTQPQHF.

The gene calls are TRBV9 and TRBJ2-7; possible D gene TRBD2, 5 bases. The CDR3 totals 14 residues. Germline CDR1 SGDLS, CDR2 YYNGEE. The V end lost 4 bases, the J end lost 2 bases, and 13 bases lay between the germline ends. The CDR3 DNA reads TGTGCCAGCAGCCTACGGACTGGGGCCTACGAGCAGTACTTC. Protein sequence: CASSLRTGAYEQYF.

The rearrangement links TRBV7-9 to TRBJ1-3; perhaps TRBD1 as D (5 bases). Germline lookup yields CDR1 SEHNR and CDR2 FQNEAQ (reference sequence). Between the trimmed V and J ends, which lost 1 base and 0 bases, there was a span of 13 bases. The CDR3 runs 17 residues. The CDR3 region is CASSLVVTGISGNTIYF. The CDR3 coding sequence is TGTGCCAGCAGCTTAGTCGTTACAGGAATCTCTGGAAACACCATATATTTT.

The rearrangement links TRBV7-9 to TRBJ1-1; 9 nucleotides line up with TRBD1. This CDR3 has 16 residues. Germline CDR1 is SEHNR and CDR2 is FQNEAQ (reference sequence). The J segment lost 0 bases and the V segment lost 6 bases, leaving 8 bases of the junction unmatched. The CDR3 is CASSPTGGGMNTEAFF. The CDR3 nucleotides are TGTGCCAGCAGTCCGACAGGGGGTGGCATGAACACTGAAGCTTTCTTT. Together with reference TRBV7-9 and TRBJ1-1, the CDR3 gives the full variable domain: DTGVSQNPRHKITKRGQNVTFRCDPISEHNRLYWYRQTLGQGPEFLTYFQNEAQLEKSRLLSDRFSAERPKGSFSTLEIQRTEQGDSAMYLCASSPTGGGMNTEAFFGQGTRLTVV.

The chain couples TRBV2 to TRBJ2-4; TRBD2 aligns across 9 bases. Per the germline V gene, CDR1 is SNHLY and CDR2 is FYNNEI. V shed 4 bases, J shed 3 bases, and the junction held 16 bases outside the gene matches. CDR3 length: 19 residues. The CDR3 is CASSATSGRSWSDKNIQYF. CDR3 bases: TGTGCCAGCAGTGCAACTAGCGGGCGATCCTGGTCCGACAAAAACATTCAGTACTTC.

The sample holds one count of this clone. Other nucleotide sequences in the sample specify the same CDR3. The chain has TRBV5-1 and TRBJ2-5; no definite D call. The CDR3 loop spans 13 amino acids. V lost 0 bases and J lost 2, with 5 bases in between. Germline V gives CDR1 SGHRS, CDR2 YFSETQ. CDR3 region: CASSLGPQETQYF. The CDR3 DNA is TGCGCCAGCAGCTTGGGCCCTCAAGAGACCCAGTACTTC.

The chain joins TRBV5-1 to TRBJ2-1, with TRBD2 matching over 14 bases. Per germline, CDR1 SGHRS and CDR2 YFSETQ. V dropped 5 bases and J dropped 5; count of bases not matched to a gene: 12. The CDR3 length is 18 residues. The CDR3 DNA sequence: TGCGCCAGCAGTCGGGGACTAGCGGGAGTTATCACCCACAATGAGCAGTTCTTC. Its translation: CASSRGLAGVITHNEQFF.

Only one count was recorded for this clone. This chain links TRBV19 with TRBJ1-2; TRBD1 might be the D (5 bases). Deletions cut 3 bases from V and 4 bases from J, with 12 bases between. Per germline, CDR1 LNHDA and CDR2 SQIVND (reference sequence). The CDR3 spans 14 residues. The CDR3 loop is CASSMGVWAYGYTF. The CDR3 DNA reads as TGTGCCAGTAGTATGGGGGTATGGGCCTATGGCTACACCTTC.

The chain employs TRBV6-1 and TRBJ1-1, with no clear D. This CDR3 has 14 amino acids. V lost 2 bases, J lost 3 bases, and 10 bases lay in between. Germline loops: CDR1 MNHNS, CDR2 SASEGT. In DNA, the CDR3 is TGTGCCAGCAGTGAATACCTTTTCGACACTGAAGCTTTCTTT. Amino acid sequence: CASSEYLFDTEAFF.

The chain is built from TRBV2 and TRBJ1-1, with D possibly being TRBD1 (6 bases). CDR1 is SNHLY and CDR2 is FYNNEI in the germline V gene. There are 15 residues in the CDR3. V shed 7 bases and J shed 5 bases, with 20 bases lying between them. The CDR3 bases are TGTGCCAGCAAGCGGAACGGGGGCGAAGGGACTGAAGCTTTCTTT. Protein: CASKRNGGEGTEAFF.

This sequence joins TRBV6-1 and TRBJ1-1; TRBD1 is a possible D gene (5 bases). Trimming took 2 bases from V and 3 from J, leaving 13 bases between them. Germline V gives CDR1 MNHNS, CDR2 SASEGT. CDR3 size: 15 residues. DNA for the CDR3: TGTGCCAGCAGTGAAAGGGCAGGGCCCTACACTGAAGCTTTCTTT. Its translation: CASSERAGPYTEAFF.

The rearrangement joins TRBV5-5 to TRBJ1-2; 7 bases fit TRBD1. Unmatched junction bases numbered 2, after V lost 4 bases and J lost 2 bases. Germline CDR1 SGHKS, CDR2 YYEKEE (reference sequence). This CDR3 contains 13 residues. CDR3 coding DNA: TGTGCCAGCAGCCAGGGACAGAACTATGGCTACACCTTC. This codes for CASSQGQNYGYTF.

This chain connects TRBV30 to TRBJ2-5; 8 bases line up with TRBD2. Losses at the gene ends were 8 bases for V and 2 bases for J; bases not matched to a gene: 7. The CDR3 length is 13 residues. CDR1 GTSNPN and CDR2 SVGIG come from the germline V gene (reference sequence). DNA for the CDR3: TGTGCCGGAGCGGGAGACGCGCAAGAGACCCAGTACTTC. This sequence encodes CAGAGDAQETQYF.

The V gene is TRBV6-6, the J gene TRBJ1-2; D unclear. Germline values: CDR1 MNHNY, CDR2 SVGAGI (reference sequence). Trimming removed 6 bases from V and 3 bases from J, with 8 bases in between. The CDR3 spans 12 residues. The CDR3 bases are TGTGCCAGCAGAACGGTCTACTATGGCTACACCTTC. Protein sequence: CASRTVYYGYTF.

The chain employs TRBV30 and TRBJ2-7; 7 bases align to TRBD1. V was clipped by 8 bases and J by 0 bases; unmatched bases: 7. Germline-derived CDR1 and CDR2 are GTSNPN and SVGIG (reference sequence). CDR3 length: 13 residues. The CDR3 is CAGNRGYSYEQYF. The CDR3 DNA sequence: TGTGCCGGCAACAGGGGTTACTCCTACGAGCAGTACTTC.

The chain joins TRBV5-6 to TRBJ1-1; D is uncertain. V was shortened by 6 bases and J by 1 base, with 19 bases between the two germline ends. Germline lookup yields CDR1 SGHDT and CDR2 YYEEEE. The CDR3 length is 16 residues. The CDR3 DNA follows: TGTGCCAGCAACGCATTCTCCAGGCCGACGAACACTGAAGCTTTCTTT. Amino acids: CASNAFSRPTNTEAFF.

The chain couples TRBV11-2 to TRBJ2-3; D uncertain. This CDR3 region has 15 residues. CDR1 is SGHAT, CDR2 FQNNGV, per germline. V lost 4 bases and J lost 4, with 15 bases in between. The CDR3 DNA reads as TGTGCCAGCAGCTCCCCGTTGGGCTTTTCAGATACGCAGTATTTT. The encoded protein is CASSSPLGFSDTQYF.

The chain combines TRBV19 with TRBJ2-7; D not resolved. Germline V gene sequence: CDR1 LNHDA, CDR2 SQIVND (reference sequence). Trimming shortened V by 3 bases and J by 0 bases, and 9 bases separated the two germline ends. This CDR3 has 14 residues. The CDR3 reads CASSIRAHSYEQYF. CDR3 coding DNA: TGTGCCAGTAGTATCCGTGCACACTCCTACGAGCAGTACTTC.

This clone has more than one count but fewer than ten. The CDR3 reads CASSYVADSNQPQHF. The DNA of the CDR3 is TGTGCCAGCAGTTACGTTGCAGATAGCAATCAGCCCCAGCATTTT. This rearrangement joins TRBV6-5 to TRBJ1-5; D is ambiguous. Germline V gene data show CDR1 as MNHEY and CDR2 as SVGAGI. V was shortened by 2 bases and J by 0 bases, with 8 bases between the two germline ends. The CDR3 has 15 amino acids.

The chain carries TRBV4-2 and TRBJ1-1, with D maybe TRBD1 (5 bases). Germline CDR1 reads LGHNA; CDR2 reads YNFKEQ. This CDR3 spans 14 amino acids. Trimming took 3 bases from V and 5 from J, leaving 13 bases between them. The CDR3 DNA sequence: TGTGCCAGCAGCCAGATTTTGGGGCGGACTGAAGCTTTCTTT. It is translated as CASSQILGRTEAFF.

This clone has only one observation. V gene TRBV7-8 combines with J gene TRBJ2-5; D is perhaps TRBD1 or TRBD2 (5 bases each). CDR3 length: 12 amino acids. Germline V gene lookup returns CDR1 SGHVS and CDR2 FQNEAQ. V lost 5 bases to trimming and J lost 7 bases, with 11 bases between them. CDR3: CASSRGRGTQYF. The CDR3 bases are TGTGCCAGCAGCCGGGGCCGTGGGACCCAGTACTTC.

The rearrangement uses TRBV7-9 and TRBJ2-2; possible D gene TRBD1, 6 bases. The CDR3 length is 12 residues. Trimming shortened V by 5 bases and J by 7 bases, and 8 bases separated the two germline ends. In germline, CDR1 is SEHNR, CDR2 FQNEAQ (reference sequence). CDR3 region: CASSPRGGELFF. Here the CDR3 DNA reads TGTGCCAGCAGCCCCAGGGGCGGGGAGCTGTTTTTT.

The chain uses TRBV7-2 and TRBJ1-1, with 8 bases lining up with TRBD1. Germline-derived CDR1 and CDR2 are SGHTA and FQGNSA. This CDR3 contains 15 residues. Trimming cost V 5 bases and J 4 bases; bases outside gene matches: 9. The CDR3 DNA reads TGTGCCAGCAGCCAGCACGGGACAGGCGCCACTGAAGCTTTCTTT. Its protein product is CASSQHGTGATEAFF.

This chain connects TRBV4-2 to TRBJ2-1, with 8 bases aligning to TRBD2. Germline V CDR1 and CDR2: LGHNA, YNFKEQ. J lost 4 bases, V lost 1 base, and 6 bases had no gene match. CDR3 length equals 16 residues. CDR3 protein: CASSQVIPSGYNEQFF. Written as DNA, the CDR3 is TGTGCCAGCAGCCAAGTTATCCCTAGCGGGTACAATGAGCAGTTCTTC.

This chain joins TRBV30 and TRBJ1-2, with D unresolved. V was clipped by 3 bases and J by 4 bases, with 21 bases between them. Germline-derived CDR1 and CDR2 are GTSNPN and SVGIG (reference sequence). The CDR3 totals 16 residues. CDR3: CAWSAGMGGPGYGYTF. The CDR3 region has the DNA TGTGCCTGGAGCGCTGGAATGGGCGGGCCAGGCTATGGCTACACCTTC.